This TCR beta chain comes out of a study of T cell responses to AZD1222 COVID-19 vaccine. Assay: immunoSEQ multiplex PCR; the TCRdb copy retains only in-frame clones and omits some. The repertoire consists of about 190,000 clones, with 80% to 90% occurring once and the leading ten covering 2.5% to 3%. The source material was peripheral blood, sampled on day 0 of MenACWY control vaccination. This TCR came from an adult in good health.

CDR3 region: CASSYPRGTGNQPQHF. CDR3 DNA: TGTGCCAGCAGTTACCCGCGGGGTACAGGGAATCAGCCCCAGCATTTT. The rearrangement joins TRBV6-2 or TRBV6-3 to TRBJ1-5; the D gene is possibly TRBD1 (6 bases). The CDR3 runs to 16 residues. Trimming cost V 2 bases and J 4 bases, with 15 bases left between them. CDR1 and CDR2 from the germline V gene are MNHEY and SVGEGT.